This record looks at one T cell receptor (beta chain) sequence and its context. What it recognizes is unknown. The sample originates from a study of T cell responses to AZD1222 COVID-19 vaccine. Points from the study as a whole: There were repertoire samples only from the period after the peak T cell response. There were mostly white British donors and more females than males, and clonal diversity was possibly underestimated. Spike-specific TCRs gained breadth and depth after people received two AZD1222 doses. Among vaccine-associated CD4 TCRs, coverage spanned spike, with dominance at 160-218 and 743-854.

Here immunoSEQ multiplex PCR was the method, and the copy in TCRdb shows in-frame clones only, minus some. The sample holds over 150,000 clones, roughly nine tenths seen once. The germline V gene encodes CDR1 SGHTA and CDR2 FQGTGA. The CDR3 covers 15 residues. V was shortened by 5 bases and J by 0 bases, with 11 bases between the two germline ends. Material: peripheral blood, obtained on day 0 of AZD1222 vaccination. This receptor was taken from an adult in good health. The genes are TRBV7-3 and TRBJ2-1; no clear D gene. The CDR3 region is CASSPPESSYNEQFF. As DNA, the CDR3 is TGTGCCAGCAGCCCCCCTGAAAGCTCCTACAATGAGCAGTTCTTC.